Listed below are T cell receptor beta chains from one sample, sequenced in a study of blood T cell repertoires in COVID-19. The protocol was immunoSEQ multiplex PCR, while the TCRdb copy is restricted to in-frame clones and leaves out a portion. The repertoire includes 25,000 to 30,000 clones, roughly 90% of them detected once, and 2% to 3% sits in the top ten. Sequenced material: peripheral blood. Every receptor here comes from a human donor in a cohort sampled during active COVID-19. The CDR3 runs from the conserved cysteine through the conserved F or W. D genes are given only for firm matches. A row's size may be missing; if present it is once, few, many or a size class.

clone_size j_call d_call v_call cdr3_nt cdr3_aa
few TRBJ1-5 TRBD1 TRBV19 TGTGCCAGTTGGAAAATCGGACAGGGGGCCGATAGCAATCAGCCCCAGCATTTT CASWKIGQGADSNQPQHF
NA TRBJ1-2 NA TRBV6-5 TGTGCCAGCAGACAGGGCTCCCTAGGCTACACCTTC CASRQGSLGYTF
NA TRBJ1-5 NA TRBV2 TGTGCCAGCAGTGACACAGGGAATCAGCCCCAGCATTTT CASSDTGNQPQHF
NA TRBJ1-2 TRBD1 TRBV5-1 TGCGCCAGCAGTGGACCGGGACAGATAACTAGCTACACCTTC CASSGPGQITSYTF
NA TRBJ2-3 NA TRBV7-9 TGTGCCAGCAGCTTTCCAGGGACAGATACGCAGTATTTT CASSFPGTDTQYF
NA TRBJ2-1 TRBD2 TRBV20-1 TGCAGTGCTAGTAAGCTAGCGGGGACCAATGAGCAGTTCTTC CSASKLAGTNEQFF
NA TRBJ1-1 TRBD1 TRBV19 TGTGCCAGTAGTTCCAGGGGGCCTGAAGCTTTCTTT CASSSRGPEAFF
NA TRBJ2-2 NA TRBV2 TGTGCCAGCAATGTGGACATACCAACCGGGGAGCTGTTTTTT CASNVDIPTGELFF
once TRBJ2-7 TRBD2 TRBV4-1 TGCGCCAGCAGCCAAGTGGAGCGGGGGGGCCGTGAGCAGTACTTC CASSQVERGGREQYF
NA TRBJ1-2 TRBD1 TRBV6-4 TGTGCCAGCGTAAGGGACAGGGGGATTGGCTACACCTTC CASVRDRGIGYTF
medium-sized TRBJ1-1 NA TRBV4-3 TGCGCCAGCAGCCACCCCGCTTATATAGGGTCTAGCGCTGAAGCTTTCTTT CASSHPAYIGSSAEAFF
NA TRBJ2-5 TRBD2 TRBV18 TGTGCCAGCTCACCACCGGTATCTAGCGGGGGGTATGAGACCCAGTACTTC CASSPPVSSGGYETQYF
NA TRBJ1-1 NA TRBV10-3 TGTGCCATTCAACCGACGGGAATCATGAACACTGAAGCTTTCTTT CAIQPTGIMNTEAFF
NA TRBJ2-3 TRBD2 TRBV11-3 TGTGCCAGCAGCTCCCCCGGGGGGGATACGCAGTATTTT CASSSPGGDTQYF
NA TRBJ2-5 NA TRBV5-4 TGTGCCAGCAGCCCTGGACAGAGACAAGAGACCCAGTACTTC CASSPGQRQETQYF
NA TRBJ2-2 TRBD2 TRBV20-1 TGCAGTGCTAGAGGGGGGGGATCGCTGTTTTTT CSARGGGSLFF
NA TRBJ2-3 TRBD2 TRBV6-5 TGTGCCAGCAGCCGGGGACTAGCGGGACCAGATACGCAGTATTTT CASSRGLAGPDTQYF
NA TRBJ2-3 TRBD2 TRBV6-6 TGTGCCAGCAGTGCGGGACTAGCGGACACAGATACGCAGTATTTT CASSAGLADTDTQYF
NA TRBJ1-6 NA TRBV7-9 TGTGCCAGCAGCTTAGCACAGACAGACCCTGTCCACTTT CASSLAQTDPVHF
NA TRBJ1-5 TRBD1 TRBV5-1 TGCGCCAGCAGCTTGACAGGGGGCGGACAGCCCCAGCATTTT CASSLTGGGQPQHF
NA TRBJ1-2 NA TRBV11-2 TGTGCCAGCAGCTTAGATCAGGCATCTAACTATGGCTACACCTTC CASSLDQASNYGYTF
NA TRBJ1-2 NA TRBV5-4 TGTGCCAGCAGACATTCTACAGGGACGAGGCGCTACACCTTC CASRHSTGTRRYTF
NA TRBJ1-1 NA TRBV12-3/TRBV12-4 TGTGCCAGCAGAAGATCAGAGGCTGAAGCTTTCTTT CASRRSEAEAFF
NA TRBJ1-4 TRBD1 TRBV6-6 TGTGCCAGCAGTCCAAGATTAGGGGGCGACGGTGAAAAACTGTTTTTT CASSPRLGGDGEKLFF
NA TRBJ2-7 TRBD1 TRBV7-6 TGTGCCAGCAGCACCTTAGGACAGGGAATGTACGAGCAGTACTTC CASSTLGQGMYEQYF
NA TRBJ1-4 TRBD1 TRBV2 TGTGCCAGCAGTGGACAGGGATGGAATGAAAAACTGTTTTTT CASSGQGWNEKLFF
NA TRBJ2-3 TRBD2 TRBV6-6 TGTGCCAGCAGGCCACTAGCGGGGGTTGAAAAAGATACGCAGTATTTT CASRPLAGVEKDTQYF
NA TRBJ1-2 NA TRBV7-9 TGTGCCAGCAGCCCCGGTACGGGGGGTACTTATGGCTACACCTTC CASSPGTGGTYGYTF
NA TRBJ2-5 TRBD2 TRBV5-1 TGCGCCAGCAGCAGCGGGGGGGGCTTTGAGACCCAGTACTTC CASSSGGGFETQYF
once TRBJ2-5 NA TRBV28 TGTGCCAGCAGTCACAGGGGTGGGGGGGAGACCCAGTACTTC CASSHRGGGETQYF
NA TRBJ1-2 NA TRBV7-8 TGTGCCAGCAGCTTAGGGCTAACAGGACAGACTGGCTACACCTTC CASSLGLTGQTGYTF
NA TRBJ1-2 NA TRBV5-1 TGCGCCAGCAGCGGGCCGGGACATACCATACCTCCTTATGGCTACACCTTC CASSGPGHTIPPYGYTF
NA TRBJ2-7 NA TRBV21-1 TGTGCCAGCAGCAAAGAGGACGACACCTCCCAGGGCGAGCAGTACTTC CASSKEDDTSQGEQYF
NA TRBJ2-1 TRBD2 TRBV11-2 TGTGCCAGCAGCTTAGGGGCTAGCGGGGGAAGTTCCTACAATGAGCAGTTCTTC CASSLGASGGSSYNEQFF
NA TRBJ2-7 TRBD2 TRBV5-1 TGCGCCAGCGCCGTCGGGAGGACTCCAGAGCAGTACTTC CASAVGRTPEQYF
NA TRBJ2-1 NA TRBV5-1 TGCGCCAGCACAGGTTCTTTCAATGAGCAGTTCTTC CASTGSFNEQFF
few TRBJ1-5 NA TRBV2 TGTGCCAGCAGTGTTTCGACAGCCCGGAATCAGCCCCAGCATTTT CASSVSTARNQPQHF
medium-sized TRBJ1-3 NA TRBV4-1 TGCGCCAGCAGCCAAGCTCGAGAGGGGAGGGGAAACACCATATATTTT CASSQAREGRGNTIYF
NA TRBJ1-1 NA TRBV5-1 TGCGCCAGCCTTTCGGGGTTATCAAGCTTAATGAACACTGAAGCTTTCTTT CASLSGLSSLMNTEAFF
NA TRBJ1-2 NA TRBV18 TGTGCCAGCTCACCACCCGCCTCAGGGATATATGGCTACACCTTC CASSPPASGIYGYTF
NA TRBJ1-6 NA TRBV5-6 TGTGCCAGCAGCTTGGAGCGGGCGAATTCACCCCTCCACTTT CASSLERANSPLHF
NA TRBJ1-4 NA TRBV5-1 TGCGCCAGCAGACCAAACAGTGCAACTAATGAAAAACTGTTTTTT CASRPNSATNEKLFF
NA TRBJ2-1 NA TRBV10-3 TGTGCCATCAGTGAACTACGCGGGGATACCTCCTACAATGAGCAGTTCTTC CAISELRGDTSYNEQFF
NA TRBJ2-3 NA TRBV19 TGTGCCAGCCTTCCATGGGACTCGTCCCCGGATACGCAGTATTTT CASLPWDSSPDTQYF
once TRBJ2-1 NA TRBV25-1 TGTGCCAGCAGTGACAGCTACAATGAGCAGTTCTTC CASSDSYNEQFF
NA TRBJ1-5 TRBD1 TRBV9 TGTGCCAGCAGCGGAACAGGGGGCCATCAGCCCCAGCATTTT CASSGTGGHQPQHF
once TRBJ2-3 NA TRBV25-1 TGTGCCAGCAGTGCAAGTGAGGTCACAGATACGCAGTATTTT CASSASEVTDTQYF
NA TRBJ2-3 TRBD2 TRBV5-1 TGCGCCAGCAGCACTGGTGGTTTAGCGGGGGGGCGGTCCGATACGCAGTATTTT CASSTGGLAGGRSDTQYF
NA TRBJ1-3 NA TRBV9 TGTGCCAGCAGCGTAAGGGCGGGGATAAACGTAAACACCATATATTTT CASSVRAGINVNTIYF
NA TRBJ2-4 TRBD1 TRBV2 TGTGCCAGCAGTCTGGGACAGCGAAACATTCAGTACTTC CASSLGQRNIQYF
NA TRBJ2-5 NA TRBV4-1 TGCGCCAGCAGCCAAGATACGGGGCAAGAGACCCAGTACTTC CASSQDTGQETQYF
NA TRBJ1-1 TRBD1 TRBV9 TGTGCCAGCAGCCGAACCCAGGGGGCGAGAGGTGAAGCTTTCTTT CASSRTQGARGEAFF
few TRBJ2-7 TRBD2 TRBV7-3 TGTGCCAGCAGCTCGTGGACTAGCGGGGGAGTCTACGAGCAGTACTTC CASSSWTSGGVYEQYF
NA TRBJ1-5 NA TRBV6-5 TGTGCCAACTACGGGTGGGCCCAGCATTTT CANYGWAQHF